This record looks at one TCR beta chain sequence and its context. Its antigen is currently unknown. The data derive from a study of Ad26.COV2.S vaccination and SARS-CoV-2 variants. Study outcomes and limitations: Vaccine and placebo recipients had similar non-spike TCR breadth.

Germline V lookup: CDR1 SGDLS, CDR2 YYNGEE. V dropped 0 bases and J dropped 7 bases, with 11 bases sitting between them. The CDR3 length is 15 residues. Repertoires were generated with immunoSEQ multiplex PCR, while TCRdb's copy carries only in-frame clones and drops some. The sample consists of roughly 150,000 clones, around 86% of them appearing once. The source of this sequence is a human donor who had recovered from COVID-19. This specimen consisted of peripheral blood, obtained after recovery from COVID-19. The chain joins TRBV9 to TRBJ1-6; D might be TRBD1 (5 bases). The CDR3 sequence: CASSVAGNFNSPLHF. In nucleotides, the CDR3 is TGTGCCAGCAGCGTAGCAGGGAATTTCAATTCACCCCTCCACTTT.